This TCR beta chain was obtained from a study of blood T cell repertoires in COVID-19. Whole-study context: Whether acute or convalescent, the COVID-19 samples came from the United States, Italy and Spain.

Clones were read by immunoSEQ multiplex PCR, and TCRdb kept only the in-frame ones, dropping some. The sample has hundreds of thousands of clones; roughly 76% are singletons. V was shortened by 4 bases and J by 9 bases, with 20 bases between the two germline ends. The CDR3 is 15 residues long. Germline CDR1 is SGHVS and CDR2 is FNYEAQ. The Seattle patients, enrolled during active infection, were followed longitudinally. The sequence was obtained from an elderly woman with COVID-19, enrolled during active disease. Sequencing was performed on peripheral blood. The chain recombines TRBV7-6 with TRBJ2-3, with D perhaps TRBD2 (7 bases). The CDR3 bases are TGTGCCAGCAGCTCCACGGGGGGCGGAGTGGACACGCAGTATTTT. Residues: CASSSTGGGVDTQYF. The full variable domain, its missing parts supplied by reference TRBV7-6 and TRBJ2-3, is GAGVSQSPRYKVTKRGQDVALRCDPISGHVSLYWYRQALGQGPEFLTYFNYEAQQDKSGLPNDRFSAERPEGSISTLTIQRTEQRDSAMYRCASSSTGGGVDTQYFGPGTRLTVL.